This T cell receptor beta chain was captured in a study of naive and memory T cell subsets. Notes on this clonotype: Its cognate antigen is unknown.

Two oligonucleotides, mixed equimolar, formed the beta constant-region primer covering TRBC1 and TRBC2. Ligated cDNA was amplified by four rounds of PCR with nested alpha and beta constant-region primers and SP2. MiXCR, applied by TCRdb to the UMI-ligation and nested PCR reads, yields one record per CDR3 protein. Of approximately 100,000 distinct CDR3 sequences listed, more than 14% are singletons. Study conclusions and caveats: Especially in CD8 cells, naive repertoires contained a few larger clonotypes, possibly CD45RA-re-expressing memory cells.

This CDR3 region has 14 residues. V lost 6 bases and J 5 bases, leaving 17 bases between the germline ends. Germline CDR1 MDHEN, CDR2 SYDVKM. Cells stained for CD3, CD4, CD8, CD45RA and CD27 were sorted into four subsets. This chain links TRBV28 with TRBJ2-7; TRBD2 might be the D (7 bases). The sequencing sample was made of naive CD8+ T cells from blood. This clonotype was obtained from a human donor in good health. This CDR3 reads CASSPRPGGNEQYF. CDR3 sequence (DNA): TGTGCCAGCAGCCCAAGGCCGGGGGGCAACGAGCAGTACTTC.